This TCR beta chain was sequenced during a study of STAT3 mutations in large granular lymphocyte leukemia. Study information: Canonical activating STAT3 mutations were detected in roughly half of the longitudinally sequenced T-LGLL patients. Over half of T-LGLL patients had one or more immunosuppressive regimens.

Produced via immunoSEQ multiplex PCR; TCRdb's table is partial and in-frame only. This sample yields approximately 29,000 clones, of which about 90% are seen a single time; more than 9.5% belongs to the top ten. Study results and caveats: Clonal expansion was inferred from samples taken at other timepoints. At least one immunodominant TCR beta clonotype appeared in every T-cell large granular lymphocyte leukemia patient.

Germline V gene data show CDR1 as GTSNPN and CDR2 as SVGIG (reference sequence). The CDR3 is 11 residues long. Trimming took 5 bases from V and 1 from J, leaving 5 bases between them. For this clone: Its target is unknown.

The source material was peripheral blood mononuclear cells. V and J are TRBV30 and TRBJ1-1; D unclear. The source of this sequence is a man aged 55 to 70 with T-cell large granular lymphocyte leukemia. Some clones in this sample may be carry-over from other donors' samples. The CDR3 DNA sequence: TGTGCCTGGGCCAAGAACACTGAAGCTTTCTTT. This gives the protein CAWAKNTEAFF.